These 5 T cell receptor beta chains originate from one sample sequenced in a study of blood T cell repertoires in COVID-19. This table comes from immunoSEQ multiplex PCR, and its TCRdb copy is limited to in-frame clones, with some not included. The data hold approximately 500,000 clones, with roughly nine tenths observed a single time. Sample: peripheral blood. Every receptor here comes from a young man with COVID-19, enrolled during active disease.

J is TRBJ1-1 and V is TRBV24-1, with a possible D match to TRBD1 (5 bases). The germline gives CDR1 KGHDR, CDR2 SFDVKD. This CDR3 comprises 19 residues. V shed 6 bases and J shed 0 bases, with 25 bases lying between them. This chain's CDR3 is CATSWGVRSGKVMNTEAFF. CDR3 coding DNA: TGTGCCACCAGTTGGGGGGTGAGGTCCGGCAAGGTTATGAACACTGAAGCTTTCTTT.

The CDR3 DNA sequence: TGTGCCAGCAGTTACCAGGCAGAGAGAGAGACCCAGTACTTC. It is translated as CASSYQAERETQYF. V and J are TRBV6-5 and TRBJ2-5; D gene uncertain. CDR1 MNHEY and CDR2 SVGAGI come from the germline V gene. Trimming stripped 2 bases from V and 4 bases from J, with 11 bases between. The CDR3 is made up of 14 amino acids.

V and J are TRBV5-1 and TRBJ2-5, with 7 nucleotides matching TRBD2. This CDR3 region has 16 residues. Looked up from germline, CDR1 is SGHRS and CDR2 is YFSETQ. The junction had 7 bases not matched to a gene; V was cut back by 0 bases and J by 2 bases. The CDR3 DNA sequence: TGCGCCAGCAGCTTGGCGTCTAGCGGTGTACAAGAGACCCAGTACTTC. As protein: CASSLASSGVQETQYF.

V gene TRBV29-1 combines with J gene TRBJ2-3; D is ambiguous. The V and J ends lost 4 bases and 0 bases respectively, with 8 bases between them. CDR1 is SQVTM and CDR2 is ANQGSEA in the germline V gene. The CDR3 is 13 amino acids. CDR3 coding DNA: TGCAGCGTTGTCCAGACTAGCACAGATACGCAGTATTTT. This gives the protein CSVVQTSTDTQYF.

The chain recombines TRBV7-2 with TRBJ2-7; D gene ambiguous. Trimming left V 1 base short and J 2 bases short, with 6 bases between. CDR3 length equals 13 residues. CDR1 is SGHTA and CDR2 is FQGNSA in the germline V gene. The CDR3 region is CASSLGRTYEQYF. The CDR3 nucleotides read TGTGCCAGCAGCTTAGGCAGGACCTACGAGCAGTACTTC.